The T cell receptor beta chain described here comes from a study of T cell responses to AZD1222 COVID-19 vaccine. About the research overall: Whether given at about 4 or about 12 weeks, second doses were pooled.

Study conclusions and caveats: In a largely white British group with more females than males, clonal diversity was possibly underestimated.

Sequencing used immunoSEQ multiplex PCR; TCRdb keeps in-frame clones, though not all of them. The sample contains approximately 150,000 clones, 80% to 95% of which appear only once. CDR1 is ENHRY, CDR2 SYGVKD, per germline. The V end was cut by 2 bases, the J end by 0 bases, with 7 bases between. CDR3 length equals 14 residues. In regard to this clone: The antigen remains undetermined.

The TCR sequence derives from an adult in good health. V and J are TRBV10-3 and TRBJ1-1; D uncertain. Sample: peripheral blood, taken on day 0 of AZD1222 vaccination. The CDR3 spells CAISEPVLNTEAFF. CDR3 nucleotides: TGTGCCATCAGTGAGCCGGTTCTGAACACTGAAGCTTTCTTT.